One sample yielded the 13 T cell receptor beta chains listed below, sequenced in a study of regulatory T cells in long-lasting Graves disease. Time point given: newly diagnosed GD, antithyroid drugs for less than 3 months. The authors made the TCR library using RNA they extracted from PBMCs. The TCR beta library used iRepertoire HTBI primers with Arm-PCR amplification of CDR3. TCRdb recomputed calls from the multiplex PCR reads with MiXCR, one row per CDR3 protein. The repertoire holds hundreds of thousands of distinct CDR3 sequences, under 20% seen once, with about 17% in the top ten. The same data also contributed to another study, on T cells in Graves' hyperthyroidism and ophthalmopathy.

Sequenced here: peripheral blood mononuclear cells (PBMCs), sampled at new diagnosis, from a patient treated with antithyroid drugs. These receptors all stem from a woman in her 30s with Graves disease.

This clonotype turned up a few times. The J gene is TRBJ1-5, the V gene TRBV15, with D maybe TRBD1 (6 bases). The CDR3 covers 17 residues. The V end lost 0 bases, the J end lost 4 bases, and 16 bases lay between the germline ends. In germline, CDR1 is LNHNV, CDR2 YYDKDF (reference sequence). As DNA, the CDR3 is TGTGCCACCAGCAGAGATCGCTTCGGGGGCTCGAATCAGCCCCAGCATTTT. It encodes CATSRDRFGGSNQPQHF.

This clonotype was seen repeatedly, ten times or more. The rearrangement uses TRBV29-1 and TRBJ1-1; possible D gene TRBD1, 5 bases. Trimming left V 3 bases short and J 11 bases short, with 13 bases between. The CDR3 extends over 11 amino acids. The germline gives CDR1 SQVTM, CDR2 ANQGSEA. The CDR3 DNA is TGCAGCGTTGAGCACGGGACCGGGGCTTTCTTT. Its protein is CSVEHGTGAFF.

Ten or more counts support this clonotype. The rearrangement links TRBV20-1 to TRBJ1-2; TRBD1 is a possible D gene (5 bases). The CDR3 spans 15 residues. Germline CDR1 is DFQATT and CDR2 is SNEGSKA (reference sequence). Trimming cost V 5 bases and J 3 bases, with 19 bases left between them. This CDR3 is CSAQHRARGDYGYTF. DNA of the CDR3: TGCAGTGCTCAACACCGGGCGAGAGGGGACTATGGCTACACCTTC.

The V gene is TRBV12-3 or TRBV12-4, the J gene TRBJ2-3; D might be TRBD2 (6 bases). The CDR3 consists of 16 residues. V dropped 5 bases and J dropped 4 bases, with 19 bases sitting between them. CDR3 nucleotides: TGTGCCAGCAGTCTCCGGAATAGCGGCTTGGCAGATACGCAGTATTTT. It encodes CASSLRNSGLADTQYF.

Details on this clonotype: This clone may be a read error of a much larger clone one base away. The chain has TRBV7-2 and TRBJ2-1, with no clear D. The CDR3 length is 12 residues. Trimming took 3 bases from V and 8 from J, leaving 8 bases between them. Germline assignment: CDR1 SGHTA and CDR2 FQGNSA. In DNA, the CDR3 is TGTGCCAGCAGCTTCCCGTCCTATGAGCAGTTCTTC. The encoded protein is CASSFPSYEQFF.

Ten or more counts support this clonotype. The J gene is TRBJ2-1, the V gene TRBV6-9, with unresolved D. The germline V gene encodes CDR1 MNHGY and CDR2 SVAAGI. This CDR3 comprises 12 residues. The V and J ends lost 2 bases and 12 bases respectively, with 11 bases between them. CDR3 in DNA: TGTGCCAGCAGTTATCGAGACTCAGGGCAGTTCTTC. Amino acid sequence: CASSYRDSGQFF.

This chain joins TRBV5-4 and TRBJ1-1; TRBD1 aligns across 7 bases. The V gene's germline CDR1 is SGHNT and CDR2 YYREEE (reference sequence). The CDR3 totals 14 residues. The V segment lost 1 base and the J segment 7 bases; nucleotides outside the gene matches: 7. Here the CDR3 DNA reads TGTGCCAGCAGCTTGTTAGGGGGCAATGGTGAAGCTTTCTTT. Protein sequence: CASSLLGGNGEAFF.

In this sample, this clonotype turned up many times. This chain links TRBV12-3 or TRBV12-4 with TRBJ2-7; perhaps TRBD2 as D (6 bases). This CDR3 contains 14 residues. V was clipped by 1 base and J by 4 bases, with 11 bases between them. This CDR3 is CASSLEAGRYEQYF. In DNA, the CDR3 is TGTGCCAGCAGTTTAGAGGCAGGGAGGTACGAGCAGTACTTC.

The table lists this clonotype with many counts. The chain uses TRBV2 and TRBJ1-5; tentatively, D is TRBD1 (5 bases). This CDR3 is 13 amino acids long. Germline V gene lookup returns CDR1 SNHLY and CDR2 FYNNEI. Between the trimmed V and J ends, which lost 6 bases and 7 bases, there was a span of 13 bases. CDR3 bases: TGTGCCAGCAGGAAATGGGGGAACCAGCCCCAGCATTTT. It translates to CASRKWGNQPQHF.

This rearrangement joins TRBV7-3 to TRBJ2-2, with TRBD2 matching over 8 bases. CDR3 length: 16 amino acids. Germline V gene sequence: CDR1 SGHTA, CDR2 FQGTGA. J gave up 8 bases and V 3 bases, and 11 bases lay outside the gene matches. The CDR3 loop is CASSFTAGAPRGELFF. In DNA, the CDR3 is TGTGCCAGCAGCTTTACAGCGGGAGCTCCTAGGGGGGAGCTGTTTTTT.

In its sample, this clonotype was seen a few times. The chain couples TRBV5-1 to TRBJ2-1, with 10 bases aligning to TRBD2. The V and J ends lost 0 bases and 7 bases, in that order; junction bases with no gene match: 7. The CDR3 length is 16 residues. Germline CDR1 and CDR2: SGHRS and YFSETQ. CDR3 nucleotide sequence: TGCGCCAGCAGCTTGGACGGAGCTAGCGGGAGAAATGAGCAGTTCTTC. Translating gives CASSLDGASGRNEQFF. The whole variable domain, filled in from reference TRBV5-1 and TRBJ2-1, reads KAGVTQTPRYLIKTRGQQVTLSCSPISGHRSVSWYQQTPGQGLQFLFEYFSETQRNKGNFPGRFSGRQFSNSRSEMNVSTLELGDSALYLCASSLDGASGRNEQFFGPGTRLTVL.

About this clonotype: This may arise from a read error, as a much more abundant clone is one base away. The gene calls are TRBV18 and TRBJ2-7, with 8 bases that match TRBD2. Germline V gene sequence: CDR1 KGHSH, CDR2 LQKENI. This CDR3 is built from 15 residues. V lost 4 bases and J lost 0; bases outside the gene matches: 5. The CDR3 nucleotides read TGTGCCAGCTCACAGAGGAGCGGGAGCTCCTACGAGCAGTACTTC. Translating gives CASSQRSGSSYEQYF.

This clonotype was recorded at least ten times. The rearrangement joins TRBV6-5 to TRBJ2-2; D gene uncertain. Trimming shortened V by 0 bases and J by 5 bases, and 10 bases separated the two germline ends. There are 15 residues in the CDR3. CDR1 is MNHEY and CDR2 is SVGAGI in the germline V gene. CDR3 nucleotide sequence: TGTGCCAGCAGTTACTCGACCTCAAAGACCGGGGAGCTGTTTTTT. Its translation is CASSYSTSKTGELFF.